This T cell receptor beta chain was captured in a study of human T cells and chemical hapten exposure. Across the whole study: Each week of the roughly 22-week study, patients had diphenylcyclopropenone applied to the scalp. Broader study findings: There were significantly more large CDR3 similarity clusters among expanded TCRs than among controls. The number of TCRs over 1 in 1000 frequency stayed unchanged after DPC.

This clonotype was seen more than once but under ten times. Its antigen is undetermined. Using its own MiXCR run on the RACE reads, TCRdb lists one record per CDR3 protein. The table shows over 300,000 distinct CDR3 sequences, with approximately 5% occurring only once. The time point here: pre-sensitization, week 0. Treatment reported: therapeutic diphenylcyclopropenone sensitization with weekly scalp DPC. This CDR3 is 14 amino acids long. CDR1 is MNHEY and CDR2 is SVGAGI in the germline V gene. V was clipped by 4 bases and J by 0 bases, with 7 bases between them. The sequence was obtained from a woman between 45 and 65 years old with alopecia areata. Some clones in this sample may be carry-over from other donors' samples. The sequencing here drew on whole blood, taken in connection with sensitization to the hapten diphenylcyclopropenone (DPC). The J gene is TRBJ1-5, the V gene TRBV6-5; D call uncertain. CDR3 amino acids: CASSSPASNQPQHF. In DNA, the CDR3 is TGTGCCAGCAGTTCCCCCGCTAGCAATCAGCCCCAGCATTTT.